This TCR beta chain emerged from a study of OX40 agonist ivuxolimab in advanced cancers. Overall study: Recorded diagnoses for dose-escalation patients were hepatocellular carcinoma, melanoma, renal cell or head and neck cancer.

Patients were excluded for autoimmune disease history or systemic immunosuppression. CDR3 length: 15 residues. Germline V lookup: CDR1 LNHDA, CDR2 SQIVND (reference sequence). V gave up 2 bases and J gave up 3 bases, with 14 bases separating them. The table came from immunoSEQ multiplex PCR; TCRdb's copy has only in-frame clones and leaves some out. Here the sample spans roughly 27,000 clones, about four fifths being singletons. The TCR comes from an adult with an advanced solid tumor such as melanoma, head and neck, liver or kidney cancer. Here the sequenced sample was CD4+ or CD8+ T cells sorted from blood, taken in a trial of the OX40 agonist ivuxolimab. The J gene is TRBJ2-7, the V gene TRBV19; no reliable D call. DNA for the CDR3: TGTGCCAGTAGTATATCTGGCGGAAACTACTACGAGCAGTACTTC. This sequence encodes CASSISGGNYYEQYF.